The 19 T cell receptor beta chains below were found in one sample sequenced in a study of cytomegalovirus exposure and HLA in healthy donors. The table came from immunoSEQ multiplex PCR; TCRdb's copy has only in-frame clones and leaves some out. Here the sample spans tens of thousands of clones, 85% to 95% being singletons. The sequenced material came from PBMCs. Every receptor here comes from a young woman in good health and CMV-seropositive.

This clone was found a few times. The chain employs TRBV27 and TRBJ2-7, with 8 positions matching TRBD1. Germline V gives CDR1 MNHEY, CDR2 SMNVEV (reference sequence). J was trimmed by 3 bases and V by 5 bases; bases with no gene match: 6. This CDR3 has 14 residues. In nucleotides, the CDR3 is TGTGCCAGCAGTCCTCCGGGACAGGTCTACGAGCAGTACTTC. This translates into CASSPPGQVYEQYF.

The chain has TRBV2 and TRBJ1-3, with D unresolved. The CDR3 extends over 16 amino acids. The germline gives CDR1 SNHLY, CDR2 FYNNEI. Trimming took 4 bases from V and 1 from J, leaving 14 bases between them. The CDR3 coding sequence is TGTGCCAGCAGTGCCGGACTAGCCTCATCTGGAAACACCATATATTTT. Encoded protein: CASSAGLASSGNTIYF.

The sample holds a few counts of this clone. This sequence joins TRBV19 and TRBJ1-2, with 7 bases that match TRBD1. With 5 bases clipped from V and 4 bases from J, the junction kept 19 bases outside the gene matches. Germline assignment: CDR1 LNHDA and CDR2 SQIVND (reference sequence). CDR3 length equals 18 residues. The CDR3 here is CASSGASRRGGVGYGYTF. In nucleotides, the CDR3 is TGTGCCAGTAGTGGAGCCTCTAGACGAGGGGGCGTCGGCTATGGCTACACCTTC.

The genes are TRBV5-6 and TRBJ1-1, with a tentative D call TRBD1 (5 bases). The CDR3 length is 14 residues. Deletions cut 1 base from V and 2 bases from J, with 9 bases between. The germline V gene has CDR1 SGHDT and CDR2 YYEEEE. As DNA, the CDR3 is TGTGCCAGCAGCTTGCGGGGGACCAACACTGAAGCTTTCTTT. Protein sequence: CASSLRGTNTEAFF.

The gene calls are TRBV13 and TRBJ2-3; TRBD2 matches 12 bases. Germline V gene data show CDR1 as PRHDT and CDR2 as FYEKMQ (reference sequence). With 4 bases clipped from V and 1 base from J, the junction kept 3 bases outside the gene matches. The CDR3 is made up of 16 amino acids. CDR3: CASSWTSGTRTDTQYF. The CDR3 nucleotides read TGTGCCAGCAGCTGGACTAGCGGGACTCGCACAGATACGCAGTATTTT.

The chain is built from TRBV7-9 and TRBJ2-1, with a tentative D call TRBD2 (5 bases). The germline V and J ends were trimmed by 5 bases and 9 bases, with 17 bases remaining between them. This CDR3 region has 14 residues. Germline V lookup: CDR1 SEHNR, CDR2 FQNEAQ (reference sequence). CDR3 in DNA: TGTGCCAGCAGCCGACTTAGGGTAGCGCTTGAGCAGTTCTTC. Encoded protein: CASSRLRVALEQFF.

The rearrangement uses TRBV9 and TRBJ2-1, with D maybe TRBD2 (5 bases). In germline, CDR1 is SGDLS, CDR2 YYNGEE. This CDR3 is 14 amino acids long. V lost 3 bases and J lost 9, with 16 bases in between. The CDR3 DNA reads TGTGCCAGCAGCGGGACTCAGTGGGATCCTGAGCAGTTCTTC. Protein sequence: CASSGTQWDPEQFF.

V usage is TRBV28 and J usage is TRBJ1-1; no clear D gene. The CDR3 runs to 12 residues. Trimming removed 5 bases from V and 11 bases from J, with 15 bases in between. Germline loops: CDR1 MDHEN, CDR2 SYDVKM. The CDR3 bases are TGTGCCAGCAGTCGCAATGCCGGGAAGGCTTTCTTT. Translating gives CASSRNAGKAFF.

V is TRBV9 and J is TRBJ1-1; D is uncertain. This CDR3 is 16 amino acids long. Trimming removed 3 bases from V and 1 base from J, with 16 bases in between. CDR1 is SGDLS, CDR2 YYNGEE, per germline. As DNA, the CDR3 is TGTGCCAGCAGCGGCTCTTGGCAGATGGCGAACACTGAAGCTTTCTTT. Its translation is CASSGSWQMANTEAFF. The entire variable domain, with the rest obtained from reference TRBV9 and TRBJ1-1, is as follows: DSGVTQTPKHLITATGQRVTLRCSPRSGDLSVYWYQQSLDQGLQFLIQYYNGEERAKGNILERFSAQQFPDLHSELNLSSLELGDSALYFCASSGSWQMANTEAFFGQGTRLTVV.

This rearrangement joins TRBV28 to TRBJ2-3; D possibly corresponds to TRBD2 (6 bases). Germline V lookup: CDR1 MDHEN, CDR2 SYDVKM. The CDR3 totals 15 residues. Trimming left V 4 bases short and J 2 bases short, with 13 bases between. In nucleotides, the CDR3 is TGTGCCAGCAGTTCCGGGACTGGATACACAGATACGCAGTATTTT. Translating gives CASSSGTGYTDTQYF.

Worth noting for this clone: A read error may account for a junction end that differs from germline. The rearrangement links TRBV10-2 to TRBJ2-7, with 14 nucleotides matching TRBD2. The CDR3 has 15 residues. Germline CDR1 reads WSHSY; CDR2 reads SAAADI. CDR3 sequence reads: CANHHPGLAGAPVDF. The DNA of the CDR3 is TGCGCCAACCACCATCCGGGACTAGCGGGAGCTCCGGTGGACTTC.

The chain employs TRBV2 and TRBJ2-3; 10 bases line up with TRBD2. Trimming cost V 7 bases and J 0 bases; bases outside gene matches: 4. Germline V gives CDR1 SNHLY, CDR2 FYNNEI. The CDR3 is made up of 15 amino acids. CDR3 region: CASTGLAASTDTQYF. The CDR3 DNA follows: TGTGCCAGCACCGGACTAGCGGCGAGCACAGATACGCAGTATTTT. Supplemented by reference TRBV2 and TRBJ2-3, the full variable domain reads EPEVTQTPSHQVTQMGQEVILRCVPISNHLYFYWYRQILGQKVEFLVSFYNNEISEKSEIFDDQFSVERPDGSNFTLKIRSTKLEDSAMYFCASTGLAASTDTQYFGPGTRLTVL.

The V gene is TRBV7-2, the J gene TRBJ1-1, with TRBD1 matching 7 bases. V trimming: 2 bases; J trimming: 3 bases; junction bases outside the gene matches: 6. CDR1 SGHTA and CDR2 FQGNSA come from the germline V gene. The CDR3 covers 15 residues. The CDR3, as DNA: TGTGCCAGCAGCTTAAGTACAGGGGAATACACTGAAGCTTTCTTT. Protein: CASSLSTGEYTEAFF.

The J gene is TRBJ2-1, the V gene TRBV7-9; 10 bases agree with TRBD2. J gave up 5 bases and V 1 base, and 14 bases lay outside the gene matches. This CDR3 is 19 amino acids long. Germline assignment: CDR1 SEHNR and CDR2 FQNEAQ (reference sequence). The CDR3: CASSLEAGTSAGTDNEQFF. The CDR3 DNA sequence: TGTGCCAGCAGCTTAGAGGCAGGGACTAGCGCGGGGACGGACAATGAGCAGTTCTTC. The full variable domain, in which reference TRBV7-9 and TRBJ2-1 provide the parts outside the CDR3, is DTGVSQNPRHKITKRGQNVTFRCDPISEHNRLYWYRQTLGQGPEFLTYFQNEAQLEKSRLLSDRFSAERPKGSFSTLEIQRTEQGDSAMYLCASSLEAGTSAGTDNEQFFGPGTRLTVL.

The genes are TRBV9 and TRBJ1-3; D unresolved. Deletions cut 3 bases from V and 3 bases from J, with 13 bases between. Germline V lookup: CDR1 SGDLS, CDR2 YYNGEE. The CDR3 consists of 15 residues. The DNA of the CDR3 is TGTGCCAGCAGCGCGACTGGGTTATATGGAAACACCATATATTTT. This translates into CASSATGLYGNTIYF.

The CDR3 reads CASSQYRGSSYEQYF. CDR3 bases: TGCGCCAGCAGCCAATACAGGGGGAGCTCCTACGAGCAGTACTTC. The chain employs TRBV5-1 and TRBJ2-7, with 8 positions matching TRBD1. This CDR3 spans 15 amino acids. CDR1 and CDR2 (germline): SGHRS, YFSETQ. With V trimmed by 4 bases and J by 0 bases, 6 bases remained unmatched. The full variable domain, in which reference TRBV5-1 and TRBJ2-7 provide the parts outside the CDR3, is KAGVTQTPRYLIKTRGQQVTLSCSPISGHRSVSWYQQTPGQGLQFLFEYFSETQRNKGNFPGRFSGRQFSNSRSEMNVSTLELGDSALYLCASSQYRGSSYEQYFGPGTRLTVT.

The chain is built from TRBV5-4 and TRBJ2-7, with TRBD1 as a possible D gene (7 bases). The CDR3 is 16 residues long. Germline loops: CDR1 SGHNT, CDR2 YYREEE (reference sequence). Trimming removed 0 bases at V and 0 bases at J, with 13 bases between. The CDR3 reads CASSLESGGISYEQYF. Here the CDR3 DNA reads TGTGCCAGCAGCTTGGAGTCAGGGGGGATCTCCTACGAGCAGTACTTC. Full variable domain (missing parts from reference TRBV5-4 and TRBJ2-7): ETGVTQSPTHLIKTRGQQVTLRCSSQSGHNTVSWYQQALGQGPQFIFQYYREEENGRGNFPPRFSGLQFPNYSSELNVNALELDDSALYLCASSLESGGISYEQYFGPGTRLTVT.

The chain couples TRBV4-1 to TRBJ1-6, with 7 bases that match TRBD1. This CDR3 has 12 residues. Germline V lookup: CDR1 MGHRA, CDR2 YSYEKL. J lost 6 bases, V lost 8 bases, and 1 base had no gene match. This CDR3 reads CASAGGNSPLHF. The CDR3 DNA reads as TGCGCCAGCGCAGGGGGTAATTCACCCCTCCACTTT.

J is TRBJ1-6 and V is TRBV27; D unclear. Trimming took off 3 bases at V and 3 bases at J, with 15 bases between the two ends. Germline V CDR1 and CDR2: MNHEY, SMNVEV (reference sequence). CDR3 size: 17 residues. CDR3 DNA sequence: TGTGCCAGCAGTTTTAATCTCGGGAAGTACTATAATTCACCCCTCCACTTT. This encodes CASSFNLGKYYNSPLHF.